This T cell receptor beta chain was profiled in a study of blood T cell repertoires in COVID-19. Study-level background: The United States, Italy and Spain were the sources of the acute and convalescent COVID-19 samples. PBMCs, B-cell-depleted T cells, or T cells provided the cDNA or gDNA that made up the material.

In the original analysis: Nucleated cell counts were estimated from reference gene primer amplification. This table comes from immunoSEQ multiplex PCR, and its TCRdb copy is limited to in-frame clones, with some not included. That table is the source of V, J and clone size, and D and trimming were worked out from the DNA. The sample records roughly 130,000 clones, over 70% being singletons. The sequenced material came from peripheral blood. The sequence came from a man in his 60s with active or convalescent COVID-19.

The CDR3 is CASSSTSGRVTDTQYF. The CDR3 DNA reads TGTGCCAGCAGCTCGACTAGCGGGAGAGTCACAGATACGCAGTATTTT. J is TRBJ2-3 and V is TRBV7-3; 12 nucleotides line up with TRBD2. J was trimmed by 2 bases and V by 4 bases; bases with no gene match: 4. Germline V gene sequence: CDR1 SGHTA, CDR2 FQGTGA. The CDR3 sequence is 16 residues long. Full variable domain (outside the CDR3, taken from reference TRBV7-3 and TRBJ2-3): GAGVSQTPSNKVTEKGKYVELRCDPISGHTALYWYRQSLGQGPEFLIYFQGTGAADDSGLPNDRFFAVRPEGSVSTLKIQRTERGDSAVYLCASSSTSGRVTDTQYFGPGTRLTVL.